This TCR beta chain is drawn from a study of T cells expressing NK-cell markers. Germline loops: CDR1 LGHNA, CDR2 YNFKEQ. CDR3 length equals 15 residues. One entry per CDR3 protein, without DNA, is what TCRdb gives after re-calling the 5' RACE reads. The data include roughly 280,000 distinct CDR3 sequences; the top ten clones carry about 0.4%. The TCR sequence derives from a man between 18 and 35 years old in good health. The chain carries TRBV4-2 and TRBJ1-5. Sequenced sample: blood T cells: a sorted CD56 or NKG2C T cell subset, CD4+ or CD8+ T cells, or bulk PBMC T cells (not recorded which). The CDR3 sequence: CASSQEWYGNQPQHF.